This entry lists 6 T cell receptor beta chains sequenced from one sample in a study of blood T cell repertoires in COVID-19. The protocol was immunoSEQ multiplex PCR, while the TCRdb copy is restricted to in-frame clones and leaves out a portion. Among hundreds of thousands of clones listed, about 89% were seen once. The sequencing sample was made of PBMCs or T cells enriched from blood (not recorded which). Receptors originate from a middle-aged man who had recovered from COVID-19.

The V and J genes are TRBV2 and TRBJ1-2; weak D call: TRBD1 (6 bases). Trimming removed 5 bases at V and 2 bases at J, with 12 bases between. Germline CDR1 and CDR2: SNHLY and FYNNEI. This CDR3 is 14 amino acids long. The CDR3 bases are TGTGCCAGCAGTTCGCAAGGACAGAACTATGGCTACACCTTC. As protein: CASSSQGQNYGYTF.

The V gene is TRBV6-5, the J gene TRBJ2-7, with 9 bases aligning to TRBD1. V trimming: 6 bases; J trimming: 0 bases; junction bases outside the gene matches: 3. Germline values: CDR1 MNHEY, CDR2 SVGAGI. The CDR3 length is 14 residues. The DNA of the CDR3 is TGTGCCAGCAGAAAGGACAGGGGCTCCTACGAGCAGTACTTC. Translation gives CASRKDRGSYEQYF.

This chain links TRBV9 with TRBJ1-4; no definite D call. Germline CDR1 reads SGDLS; CDR2 reads YYNGEE. The CDR3 is made up of 15 amino acids. V was trimmed by 0 bases and J by 3 bases, leaving 9 bases between them. DNA of the CDR3: TGTGCCAGCAGCGTAGACGGGGTAGCTAATGAAAAACTGTTTTTT. Protein product: CASSVDGVANEKLFF.

V and J are TRBV9 and TRBJ1-1; TRBD1 matches 10 bases. Germline values: CDR1 SGDLS, CDR2 YYNGEE. The CDR3 runs to 16 residues. V dropped 4 bases and J dropped 4; count of bases not matched to a gene: 10. CDR3 residues: CASSTRDRGWGTEAFF. The DNA of the CDR3 is TGTGCCAGCAGCACCCGGGACAGGGGCTGGGGCACTGAAGCTTTCTTT.

The chain couples TRBV6-2 or TRBV6-3 to TRBJ1-6, with D unclear. Germline lookup yields CDR1 MNHEY and CDR2 SVGEGT. Trimming left V 6 bases short and J 9 bases short, with 9 bases between. The CDR3 contains 12 residues. As DNA, the CDR3 is TGTGCCAGCAGCATGCGACTTTCACCCCTCCACTTT. Residues: CASSMRLSPLHF.

This rearrangement joins TRBV27 to TRBJ2-7, with TRBD1 identical over 9 bases. Trimming took 5 bases from V and 6 from J; bases not matched to a gene: 8. The CDR3 sequence is 14 residues long. Germline V gene sequence: CDR1 MNHEY, CDR2 SMNVEV (reference sequence). The CDR3 protein is CASSLRDRVGEQYF. CDR3 DNA: TGTGCCAGCAGTCTCCGGGACAGGGTGGGCGAGCAGTACTTC.